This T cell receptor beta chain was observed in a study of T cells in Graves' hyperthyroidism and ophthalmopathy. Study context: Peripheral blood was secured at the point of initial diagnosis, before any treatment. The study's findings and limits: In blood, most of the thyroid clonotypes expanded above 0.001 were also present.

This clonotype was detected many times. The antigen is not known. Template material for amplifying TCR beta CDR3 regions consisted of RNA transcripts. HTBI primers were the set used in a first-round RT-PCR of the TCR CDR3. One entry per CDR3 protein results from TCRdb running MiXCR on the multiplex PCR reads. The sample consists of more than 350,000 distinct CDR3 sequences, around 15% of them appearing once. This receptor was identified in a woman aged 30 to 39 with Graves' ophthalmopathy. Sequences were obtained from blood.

The CDR3 bases are TGTGCCTGGAGCGGACTAGCGGGGGGCAGAACAGATACGCAGTATTTT. It codes for CAWSGLAGGRTDTQYF. The chain couples TRBV30 to TRBJ2-3; 14 bases fit TRBD2. Germline CDR1 and CDR2: GTSNPN and SVGIG (reference sequence). The CDR3 is 16 residues long. Trimming cost V 3 bases and J 3 bases; bases outside gene matches: 5.